This T cell receptor beta chain was sequenced during a study of T cell responses to AZD1222 COVID-19 vaccine. This table comes from immunoSEQ multiplex PCR, and its TCRdb copy is limited to in-frame clones, with some not included. This sample has tens of thousands of clones; about 80% occur once, and the top ten carry approximately 4%. About this clone: Its target is not known.

The study, taken as a whole, reports: Two AZD1222 doses significantly raised spike-specific TCR breadth and depth over controls. All repertoire sampling was performed exclusively after the peak T cell response. Spike-wide vaccine-associated CD4 TCRs dominated at 160-218 and 743-854.

The CDR3 totals 13 residues. V was trimmed by 1 base and J by 9 bases, leaving 10 bases between them. Per germline, CDR1 SEHNR and CDR2 FQNEAQ (reference sequence). The chain recombines TRBV7-9 with TRBJ2-1; D gene ambiguous. This TCR derives from an adult who received the AZD1222 COVID-19 vaccine. Specimen: peripheral blood, collected 28 days after the second AZD1222 dose. CDR3 in DNA: TGTGCCAGCAGCTTAGAAGTTTCGATTGAGCAGTTCTTC. Protein: CASSLEVSIEQFF.